This T cell receptor (beta chain) was found in a study of shared T cell receptors in the human thymus. J was trimmed by 0 bases and V by 2 bases; bases with no gene match: 3. CDR1 KGHSH and CDR2 LQKENI come from the germline V gene. This CDR3 has 15 residues. Sequencing was performed with immunoSEQ multiplex PCR; in TCRdb, only in-frame clones are kept and a portion is missing. The table shows a few hundred thousand clones, with approximately 95% occurring only once. The chain uses TRBV18 and TRBJ1-1; TRBD1 matches 7 bases. The source of this sequence is a human donor. The specimen was thymocytes. CDR3 region: CASSPGQAMNTEAFF. CDR3 nucleotides: TGTGCCAGCTCACCAGGACAGGCGATGAACACTGAAGCTTTCTTT.